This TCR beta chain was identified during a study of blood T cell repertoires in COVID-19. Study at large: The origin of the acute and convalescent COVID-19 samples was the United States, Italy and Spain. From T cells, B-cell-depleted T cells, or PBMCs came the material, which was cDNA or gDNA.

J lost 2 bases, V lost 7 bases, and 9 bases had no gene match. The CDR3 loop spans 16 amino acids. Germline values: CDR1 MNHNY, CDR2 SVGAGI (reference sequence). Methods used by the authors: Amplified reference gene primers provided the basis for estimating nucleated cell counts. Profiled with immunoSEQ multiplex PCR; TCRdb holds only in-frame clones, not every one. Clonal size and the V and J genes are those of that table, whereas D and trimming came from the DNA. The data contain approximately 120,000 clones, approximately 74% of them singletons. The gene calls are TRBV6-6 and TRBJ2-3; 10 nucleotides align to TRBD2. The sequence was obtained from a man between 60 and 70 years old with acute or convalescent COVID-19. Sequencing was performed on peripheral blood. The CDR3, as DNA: TGTGCCAGCACCCGAACTAGCGGGACGACCACAGATACGCAGTATTTT. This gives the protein CASTRTSGTTTDTQYF.